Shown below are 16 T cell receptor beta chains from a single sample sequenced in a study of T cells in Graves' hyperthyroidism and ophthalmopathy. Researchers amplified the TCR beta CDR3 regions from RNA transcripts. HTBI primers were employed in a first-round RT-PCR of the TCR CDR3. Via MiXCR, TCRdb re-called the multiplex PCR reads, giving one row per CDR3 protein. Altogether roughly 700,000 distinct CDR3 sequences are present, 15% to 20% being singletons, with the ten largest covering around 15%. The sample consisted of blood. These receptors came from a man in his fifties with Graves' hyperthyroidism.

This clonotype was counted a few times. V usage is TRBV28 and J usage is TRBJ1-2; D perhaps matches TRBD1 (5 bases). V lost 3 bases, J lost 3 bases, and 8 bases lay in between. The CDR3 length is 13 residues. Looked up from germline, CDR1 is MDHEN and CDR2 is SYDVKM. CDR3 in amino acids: CASSLGPYYGYTF. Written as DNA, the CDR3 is TGTGCCAGCAGTTTGGGACCGTACTATGGCTACACCTTC.

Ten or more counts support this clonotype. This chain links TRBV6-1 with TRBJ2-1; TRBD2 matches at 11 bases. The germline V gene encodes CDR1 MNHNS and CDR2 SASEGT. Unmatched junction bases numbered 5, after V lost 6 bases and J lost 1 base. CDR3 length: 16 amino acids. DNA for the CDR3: TGTGCCAGCAGACCTTGGACTAGCGGGTCCTACAATGAGCAGTTCTTC. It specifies CASRPWTSGSYNEQFF.

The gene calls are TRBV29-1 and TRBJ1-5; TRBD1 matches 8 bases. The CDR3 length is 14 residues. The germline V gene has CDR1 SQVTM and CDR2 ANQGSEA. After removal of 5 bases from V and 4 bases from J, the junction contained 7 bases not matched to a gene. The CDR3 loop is CSVSTGEPNQPQHF. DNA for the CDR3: TGCAGCGTTTCGACAGGGGAACCGAATCAGCCCCAGCATTTT.

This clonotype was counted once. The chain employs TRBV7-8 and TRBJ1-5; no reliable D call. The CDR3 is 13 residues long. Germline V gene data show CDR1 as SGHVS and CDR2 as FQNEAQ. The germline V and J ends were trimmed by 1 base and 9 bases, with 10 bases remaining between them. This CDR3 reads CASSLDSSRPQHF. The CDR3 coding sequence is TGTGCCAGCAGCTTAGACAGTTCTCGGCCCCAGCATTTT.

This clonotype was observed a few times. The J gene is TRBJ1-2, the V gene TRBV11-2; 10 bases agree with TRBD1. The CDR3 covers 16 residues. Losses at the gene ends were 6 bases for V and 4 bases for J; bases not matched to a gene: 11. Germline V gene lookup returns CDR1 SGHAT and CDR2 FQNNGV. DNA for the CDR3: TGTGCCAGCAGTACGGTGTCTGGGACAGGGGCCTATGGCTACACCTTC. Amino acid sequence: CASSTVSGTGAYGYTF. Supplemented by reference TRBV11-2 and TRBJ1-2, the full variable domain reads EAGVAQSPRYKIIEKRQSVAFWCNPISGHATLYWYQQILGQGPKLLIQFQNNGVVDDSQLPKDRFSAERLKGVDSTLKIQPAKLEDSAVYLCASSTVSGTGAYGYTFGSGTRLTVV.

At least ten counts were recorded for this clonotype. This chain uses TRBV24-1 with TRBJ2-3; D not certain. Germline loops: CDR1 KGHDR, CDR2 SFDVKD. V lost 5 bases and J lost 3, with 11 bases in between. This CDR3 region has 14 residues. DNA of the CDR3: TGTGCCACCAGTGTGGGAAGGCGGACAGATACGCAGTATTTT. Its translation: CATSVGRRTDTQYF.

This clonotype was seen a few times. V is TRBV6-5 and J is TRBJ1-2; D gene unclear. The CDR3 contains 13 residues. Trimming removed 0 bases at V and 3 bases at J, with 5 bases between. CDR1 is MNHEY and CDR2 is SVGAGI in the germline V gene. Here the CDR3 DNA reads TGTGCCAGCAGTTACTCGTGGGACTATGGCTACACCTTC. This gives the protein CASSYSWDYGYTF.

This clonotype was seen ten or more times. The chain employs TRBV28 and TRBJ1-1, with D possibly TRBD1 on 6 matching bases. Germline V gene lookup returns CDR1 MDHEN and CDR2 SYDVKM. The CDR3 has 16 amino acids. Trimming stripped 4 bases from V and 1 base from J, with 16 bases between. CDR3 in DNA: TGTGCCAGCAGTTCCCAATCCGGGACAAAGAACACTGAAGCTTTCTTT. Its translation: CASSSQSGTKNTEAFF.

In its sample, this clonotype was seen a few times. The CDR3 DNA sequence: TGTGCCAGCAGCTTTGGTCCCGAGCAGTACTTC. Translated: CASSFGPEQYF. The gene calls are TRBV7-9 and TRBJ2-7, with D unclear. CDR1 is SEHNR and CDR2 is FQNEAQ in the germline V gene (reference sequence). V was clipped by 3 bases and J by 6 bases, with 6 bases between them. There are 11 residues in the CDR3.

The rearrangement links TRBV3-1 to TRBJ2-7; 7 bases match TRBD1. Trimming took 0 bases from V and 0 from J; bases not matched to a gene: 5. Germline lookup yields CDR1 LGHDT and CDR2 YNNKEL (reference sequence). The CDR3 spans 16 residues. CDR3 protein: CASSQDESGGSYEQYF. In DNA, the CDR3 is TGTGCCAGCAGCCAAGATGAGTCAGGGGGCTCCTACGAGCAGTACTTC.

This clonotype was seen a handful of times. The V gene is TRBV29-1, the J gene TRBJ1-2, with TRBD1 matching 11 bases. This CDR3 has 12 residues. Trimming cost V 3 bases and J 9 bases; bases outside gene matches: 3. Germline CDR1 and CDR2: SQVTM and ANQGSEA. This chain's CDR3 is CSVDGQGASYTF. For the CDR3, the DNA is TGCAGCGTTGATGGACAGGGGGCGAGCTACACCTTC.

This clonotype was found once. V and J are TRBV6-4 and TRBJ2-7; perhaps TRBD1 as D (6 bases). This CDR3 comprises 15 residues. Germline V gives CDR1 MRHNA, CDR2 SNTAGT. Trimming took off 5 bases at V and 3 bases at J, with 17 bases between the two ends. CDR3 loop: CASSKPGDNLYEQYF. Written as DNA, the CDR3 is TGTGCCAGCAGTAAACCCGGGGACAACCTCTACGAGCAGTACTTC.

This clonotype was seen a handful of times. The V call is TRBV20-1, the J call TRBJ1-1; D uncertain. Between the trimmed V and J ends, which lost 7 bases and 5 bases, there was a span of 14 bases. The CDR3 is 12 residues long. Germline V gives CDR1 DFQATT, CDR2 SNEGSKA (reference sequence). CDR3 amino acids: CSVEGIETEAFF. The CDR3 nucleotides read TGCAGTGTGGAAGGGATCGAAACTGAAGCTTTCTTT.

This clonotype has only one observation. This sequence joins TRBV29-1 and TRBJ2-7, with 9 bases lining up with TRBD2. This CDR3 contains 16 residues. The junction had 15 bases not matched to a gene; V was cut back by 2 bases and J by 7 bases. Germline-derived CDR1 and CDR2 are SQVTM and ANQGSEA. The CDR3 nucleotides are TGCAGCGTTGAAAAGAATAGCGGGAGTTCGCTTGGGGAGCAGTACTTC. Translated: CSVEKNSGSSLGEQYF.

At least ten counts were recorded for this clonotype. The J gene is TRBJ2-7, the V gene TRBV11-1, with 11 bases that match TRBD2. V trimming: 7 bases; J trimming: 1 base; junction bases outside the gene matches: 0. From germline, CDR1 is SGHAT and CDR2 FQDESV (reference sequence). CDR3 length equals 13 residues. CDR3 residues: CASTSGRSYEQYF. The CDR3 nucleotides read TGTGCCAGCACTAGCGGGAGGTCCTACGAGCAGTACTTC.

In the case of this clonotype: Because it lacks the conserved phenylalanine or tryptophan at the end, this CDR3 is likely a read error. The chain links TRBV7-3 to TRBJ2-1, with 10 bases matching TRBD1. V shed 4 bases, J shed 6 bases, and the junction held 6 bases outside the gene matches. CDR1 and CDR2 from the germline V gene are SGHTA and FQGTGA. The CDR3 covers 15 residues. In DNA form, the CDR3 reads TGTGCCAGCAGCTCACCGGGACAGGGGTTCAATGAGCAGTTCTCC. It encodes CASSSPGQGFNEQFS.